One sample yielded the 6 T cell receptor beta chains listed below, sequenced in a study of blood T cell dynamics during melanoma immunotherapy. Data came from immunoSEQ multiplex PCR; TCRdb stores just in-frame clones and leaves some out. The sample lists roughly 12,000 clones, more than 70% occurring once. The time point: week 3, after first cycle of checkpoint inhibitor. The sample consisted of blood, taken from a patient treated with checkpoint blockade. Receptors originate from a human donor with melanoma.

This chain uses TRBV28 with TRBJ1-2, with D perhaps matching TRBD1 (5 bases). The V end lost 5 bases, the J end lost 6 bases, and 16 bases lay between the germline ends. Looked up from germline, CDR1 is MDHEN and CDR2 is SYDVKM. The CDR3 length is 14 residues. The CDR3 reads CASSLSGLRDGYTF. The CDR3 nucleotides read TGTGCCAGCAGTCTTTCGGGGCTGAGGGATGGCTACACCTTC.

CDR3 residues: CASSFLRTDKETQYF. The CDR3 DNA is TGTGCCAGCAGTTTCCTCCGGACGGACAAAGAGACCCAGTACTTC. This sequence joins TRBV28 and TRBJ2-5, with a weak D call TRBD1 (5 bases). Trimming took off 3 bases at V and 3 bases at J, with 14 bases between the two ends. This CDR3 is built from 15 residues. Germline lookup yields CDR1 MDHEN and CDR2 SYDVKM.

V gene TRBV2 combines with J gene TRBJ1-5, with a possible D match to TRBD1 (5 bases). The CDR3 totals 15 residues. The V end was cut by 2 bases, the J end by 6 bases, with 14 bases between. Germline V gene data show CDR1 as SNHLY and CDR2 as FYNNEI. The CDR3 reads CASSELGGIFQPQHF. The CDR3, as DNA: TGTGCCAGCAGTGAATTGGGGGGGATTTTTCAGCCCCAGCATTTT.

The chain uses TRBV6-6 and TRBJ2-1; D remains ambiguous. V was cut by 2 bases and J by 9 bases, with 5 bases left in between. Germline CDR1 reads MNHNY; CDR2 reads SVGAGI (reference sequence). The CDR3 is made up of 11 amino acids. The CDR3 nucleotides are TGTGCCAGCAGTTACCCAGCTGAGCAGTTCTTC. Translated, it gives CASSYPAEQFF.

The rearrangement uses TRBV9 and TRBJ2-3, with 11 bases identical to TRBD2. The CDR3 is 18 amino acids. Germline assignment: CDR1 SGDLS and CDR2 YYNGEE. Germline trimming cut 0 bases from V and 5 bases from J; bases unmatched to any gene: 11. Written as DNA, the CDR3 is TGTGCCAGCAGCGTAGCTACGTCTAGCGGGGGGTCTGGAGATACGCAGTATTTT. Amino acid sequence: CASSVATSSGGSGDTQYF.

This chain connects TRBV6-5 to TRBJ2-7; TRBD1 or TRBD2 may be the D gene (5 bases each). CDR1 MNHEY and CDR2 SVGAGI come from the germline V gene. V shed 4 bases and J shed 0 bases, with 13 bases lying between them. There are 15 residues in the CDR3. The CDR3 reads CASSSSGTVSYEQYF. CDR3 coding DNA: TGTGCCAGCAGTTCCTCCGGGACGGTCTCCTACGAGCAGTACTTC.